The T cell receptor (beta chain) under discussion was sequenced for a study of technical replicates of blood from a handful of donors. TCRdb's table, derived via immunoSEQ multiplex PCR, lists solely in-frame clones and lacks some. The repertoire consists of about 100,000 clones, with 96% occurring once and the leading ten covering approximately 0.2%. Sequencing was carried out using T cells isolated from PBMCs. The receptor was isolated from a human donor in good health.

CDR3 DNA: TGTGCCAGCAGTGCGCAGGGGGCAGGGACTGAAGCTTTCTTT. Protein product: CASSAQGAGTEAFF. The chain has TRBV2 and TRBJ1-1; 8 bases are a match to TRBD1. In germline, CDR1 is SNHLY, CDR2 FYNNEI. The CDR3 sequence is 14 residues long. After removal of 4 bases from V and 5 bases from J, the junction contained 6 bases not matched to a gene.